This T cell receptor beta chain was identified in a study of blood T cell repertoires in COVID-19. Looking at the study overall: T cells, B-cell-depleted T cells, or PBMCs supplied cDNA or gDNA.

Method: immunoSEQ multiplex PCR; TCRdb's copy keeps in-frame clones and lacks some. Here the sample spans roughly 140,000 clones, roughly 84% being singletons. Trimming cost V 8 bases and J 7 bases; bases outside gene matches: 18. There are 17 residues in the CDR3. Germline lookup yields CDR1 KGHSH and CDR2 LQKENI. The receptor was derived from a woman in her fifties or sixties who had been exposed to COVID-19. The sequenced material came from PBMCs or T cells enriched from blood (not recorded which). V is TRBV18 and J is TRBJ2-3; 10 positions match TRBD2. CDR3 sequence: CASTDPEIAGGENTQYF. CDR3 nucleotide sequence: TGTGCCAGCACTGACCCGGAGATAGCGGGAGGAGAGAATACGCAGTATTTT. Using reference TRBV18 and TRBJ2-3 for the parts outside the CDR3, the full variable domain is NAGVMQNPRHLVRRRGQEARLRCSPMKGHSHVYWYRQLPEEGLKFMVYLQKENIIDESGMPKERFSAEFPKEGPSILRIQQVVRGDSAAYFCASTDPEIAGGENTQYFGPGTRLTVL.